This TCR beta chain was sequenced for a study of CD8 T cells in ankylosing spondylitis. Notes on the study in general: Seemingly distinctive of ankylosing spondylitis blood was a TCR beta motif formed by eight highly homologous variants.

TCRdb ran MiXCR on the 5' RACE reads and lists one entry per CDR3 protein. The repertoire holds approximately 540,000 distinct CDR3 sequences, with about 13% as singletons. The V gene's germline CDR1 is DFQATT and CDR2 SNEGSKA (reference sequence). The CDR3 runs to 13 residues. Details on this clonotype: Antigen: not known.

This sequence was found in a male donor with ankylosing spondylitis. This rearrangement joins TRBV20-1 to TRBJ1-1; 7 bases are shared with TRBD1. What was sequenced was blood, either unsorted or a sorted T cell fraction (not recorded which). Here the CDR3 reads CSPDRSGDTEAFF. In nucleotides, the CDR3 is TGCAGCCCGGACAGGTCGGGGGACACTGAAGCTTTCTTT.